This record concerns one T cell receptor beta chain sequence. Only one count was recorded for this clone. Its antigen specificity is not known. Nothing much larger sits one base from this clone, and base qualities are not available. Whole blood was collected in K2EDTA tubes by collaborating institutions according to the institutions' own protocols. Collaborator samples were shipped for TCRbeta analysis as frozen whole blood, isolated PBMCs, or DNA extracted from either sample type. The sample comes from a study of blood T cell repertoires in COVID-19 (TCRdb year 2020). For the study in its entirety: Samples from collaborators originated in the United States, Italy and Spain and spanned both the acute and convalescent phases of COVID-19. HLA class I and class II types, where available, came from metadata supplied by the sample provider rather than from assay-based typing. The prospective study material was composed of cDNA or gDNA derived from T cells, B-cell-depleted T cells, or PBMCs. Samples came from the ongoing ImmuneRACE study (first 160 participants) plus 1,254 subjects from 6 global collaborators. A freely available public database, intended as a resource for researchers studying the immune response to SARS-CoV-2, is where the repertoires were released. Subjects who had been exposed to COVID-19, were actively infected with it, or had recovered from it provided the deeply sampled blood TCRbeta repertoires that made up the dataset. Nearly every sample came with metadata listing a de-identified subject ID, COVID-19 status, age in years and sex.

TCRbeta CDR3 regions were amplified from genomic DNA by means of the immunoSEQ Assay, a bias-controlled multiplex PCR. Per the original workflow: The number of nucleated cells in each sample was estimated from the amplification of reference gene primers within the assay. Sequence reads were collapsed and filtered to measure the absolute abundance of every unique TCRbeta CDR3 rearrangement. For each sample, productive Simpson clonality was calculated as the square root of Simpson's diversity index across productive rearrangements. Here the immuneACCESS table is served through TCRdb, limited to in-frame sequences with V and J called. Missing clones are a known gap in these copies; in checked studies unresolved V genes cover under half, and the rest lacks a known reason. V and J calls and clone size come straight from that table; D and trimming were deduced from the DNA. This sample comprises 200,000 to 300,000 clones, 81% of them detected only once. The ten largest clones add up to about 8% of the sample.

Study-level results and caveats: How much clinical and demographic metadata was included differed by source and by participant, and the metadata was provided uncurated.

The germline V gene (reference sequence) sets CDR1 to LGHDT and CDR2 to YNNKEL. Its CDR3 holds 16 amino acids, cysteine through phenylalanine. Only CDR3 DNA remains: 48 bases, in frame from the first base. V ends up 1 base short and J 9 bases short, with an unmatched junction base count of 13. This receptor was taken from a woman aged 80 or older with acute or convalescent COVID-19. The sample taken for sequencing was peripheral blood. The sequence joins TRBV3-1 (or the pseudogene TRBV3-2) to TRBJ2-7, and TRBD2 aligns with 9 junction nucleotides. The CDR3 region reads CASSQVLLAGTDGQYF. The DNA reads TGTGCCAGCAGCCAAGTTCTCCTAGCGGGGACCGACGGGCAGTACTTC.